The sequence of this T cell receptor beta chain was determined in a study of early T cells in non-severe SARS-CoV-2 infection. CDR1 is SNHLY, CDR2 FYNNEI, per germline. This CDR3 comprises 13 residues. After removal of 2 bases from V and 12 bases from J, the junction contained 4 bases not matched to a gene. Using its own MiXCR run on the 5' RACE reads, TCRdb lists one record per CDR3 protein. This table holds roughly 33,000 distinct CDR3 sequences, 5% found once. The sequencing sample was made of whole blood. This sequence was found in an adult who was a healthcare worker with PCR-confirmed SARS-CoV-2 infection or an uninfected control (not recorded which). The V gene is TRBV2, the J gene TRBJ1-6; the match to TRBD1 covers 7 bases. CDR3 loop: CASSEPTGLPLHF. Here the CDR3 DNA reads TGTGCCAGCAGTGAACCGACAGGGTTACCCCTCCACTTT.